This is a list of T cell receptor beta chains from one sample in a study of yellow fever vaccine responses in identical twins. TCRdb recomputed calls from the RT-PCR reads with MiXCR, one row per CDR3 protein. This sample yields under 400 distinct CDR3 sequences, of which around 63% are seen a single time; roughly 21% belongs to the top ten. Sequencing used T cells from blood (PBMCs), unsorted or a sorted subset (not recorded which), obtained before or after yellow fever vaccination (not recorded which). The receptor source for this set is a female donor who received the yellow fever vaccine. Both conserved end residues are part of each CDR3. A D gene is named only where the DNA matches it firmly. The size field is filled for only some rows; it gives once, few, many or a size class.

TRBV30	13	-	-	TRBJ1-1	CAWSVRTGTEAFF	TGTGCCTGGAGTGTACGGACGGGGACTGAAGCTTTCTTT
TRBV29-1	12	TRBD2	once	TRBJ2-7	CSITSGSYEQYF	TGCAGCATCACTAGCGGCTCCTACGAGCAGTACTTC
TRBV12-3/TRBV12-4	14	TRBD2	-	TRBJ2-1	CASSFLSGVGEQFF	TGTGCCAGCAGTTTCCTTAGCGGGGTGGGTGAGCAGTTCTTC
TRBV7-9	15	-	-	TRBJ1-1	CASSLVSRVETEAFF	TGTGCCAGCAGCTTAGTCTCCAGGGTAGAGACTGAAGCTTTCTTT
TRBV6-1	12	-	-	TRBJ1-2	CASSLGGEGYTF	TGTGCCAGCAGTCTGGGGGGCGAGGGCTACACCTTC
TRBV7-7	13	-	-	TRBJ1-1	CASSTRLNTEAFF	TGTGCTAGCAGCACCCGATTGAACACTGAAGCTTTCTTT
TRBV12-3/TRBV12-4	15	TRBD2	-	TRBJ2-1	CASSSTSGSYNEQFF	TGTGCCAGCAGTTCGACTAGCGGGAGTTACAATGAGCAGTTCTTC
TRBV9	15	TRBD1	-	TRBJ2-7	CASSAGKGAQFEQYF	TGTGCCAGCAGCGCGGGAAAGGGGGCGCAGTTCGAGCAGTACTTC
TRBV15	13	-	-	TRBJ1-1	CATSRRANTEAFF	TGTGCCACCAGCAGACGGGCGAACACTGAAGCTTTCTTT
TRBV6-2/TRBV6-3	13	-	-	TRBJ2-2	CASSPRDTGELFF	TGTGCCAGCAGCCCACGGGACACCGGGGAGCTGTTTTTT
TRBV15	15	-	-	TRBJ1-5	CATSRDGRVTQPQHF	TGTGCCACCAGCAGAGATGGGAGGGTGACTCAGCCCCAGCATTTT
TRBV11-1	14	TRBD1	-	TRBJ2-1	CASSLDRAGDEQFF	TGTGCCAGCAGCCTAGACAGGGCCGGCGATGAGCAGTTCTTC
TRBV10-1	14	TRBD1	few	TRBJ1-1	CASSESGTDRKAFF	TGCGCCAGCAGTGAGTCCGGGACAGATCGTAAAGCTTTCTTT
TRBV4-1	13	-	-	TRBJ2-7	CASSQDISYEQYF	TGCGCCAGCAGCCAGGACATTTCCTACGAGCAGTACTTC
TRBV24-1	12	-	-	TRBJ1-5	CATSDSNQPQHF	TGTGCCACCAGTGACAGCAATCAGCCCCAGCATTTT
TRBV14	13	-	few	TRBJ1-2	CASSPVEGYGYTF	TGTGCCAGCAGCCCGGTTGAGGGTTATGGCTACACCTTC
TRBV18	14	-	few	TRBJ1-1	CASSPGGPDTEAFF	TGTGCCAGCTCACCAGGAGGGCCGGATACTGAAGCTTTCTTT
TRBV11-2	19	TRBD2	-	TRBJ2-2	CASSSTSGRWNLNTGELFF	TGTGCCAGCAGCTCTACTAGCGGGAGGTGGAACTTAAACACCGGGGAGCTGTTTTTT
TRBV6-5	13	TRBD1	few	TRBJ1-4	CASSYSSGGKLFF	TGTGCCAGCAGTTACTCGTCAGGGGGCAAACTGTTTTTT
TRBV11-1	14	-	-	TRBJ2-1	CASSLWGAYNEQFF	TGTGCCAGCAGCTTATGGGGAGCGTACAATGAGCAGTTCTTC